These 11 T cell receptor beta chains came from one sample sequenced in a study of human versus mouse CDR3 diversity and MHC coevolution. Data came from immunoSEQ multiplex PCR; TCRdb stores just in-frame clones and leaves some out. The table has some 82,000 clones, around 95% seen once. Sequencing input: naive CD4+ T cells from blood. Subset defined: CD45RO-negative CD62L-positive naive CD4 T cells. These receptors all stem from a person between 25 and 70 years old in good health.

V and J are TRBV4-1 and TRBJ1-5; D is possibly TRBD1 (6 bases). There are 17 residues in the CDR3. The V gene's germline CDR1 is MGHRA and CDR2 YSYEKL. V lost 0 bases and J 4 bases, leaving 16 bases between the germline ends. This CDR3 is CASSQDGAGARNQPQHF. As DNA, the CDR3 is TGCGCCAGCAGCCAAGATGGCGCGGGGGCGCGGAATCAGCCCCAGCATTTT.

The chain uses TRBV28 and TRBJ1-4, with 9 bases lining up with TRBD1. The CDR3 spans 14 residues. V lost 6 bases and J lost 6; bases outside the gene matches: 5. CDR1 and CDR2 (germline): MDHEN, SYDVKM. CDR3 amino acids: CASSTRTGDEKLFF. Written as DNA, the CDR3 is TGTGCCAGCAGCACAAGGACAGGGGATGAAAAACTGTTTTTT.

The chain recombines TRBV2 with TRBJ2-7, with TRBD2 as a possible D gene (5 bases). This CDR3 comprises 15 residues. The V end lost 7 bases, the J end lost 0 bases, and 16 bases lay between the germline ends. Germline V gene sequence: CDR1 SNHLY, CDR2 FYNNEI. As DNA, the CDR3 is TGTGCCAGCACCCCTGTGGACTTTTTCTCCTACGAGCAGTACTTC. This encodes CASTPVDFFSYEQYF.

The chain couples TRBV7-9 to TRBJ1-4, with D uncertain. The ends were cut back, 5 bases at V and 6 bases at J, with 10 bases in the middle. Germline V gene data show CDR1 as SEHNR and CDR2 as FQNEAQ (reference sequence). CDR3 size: 13 residues. CDR3 region: CASSRYVDEKLFF. CDR3 nucleotides: TGTGCCAGCAGCCGGTATGTTGATGAAAAACTGTTTTTT.

The chain uses TRBV7-2 and TRBJ2-3, with TRBD2 matching over 7 bases. The CDR3 length is 14 residues. In germline, CDR1 is SGHTA, CDR2 FQGNSA. J lost 6 bases, V lost 4 bases, and 7 bases had no gene match. CDR3 loop: CASSYGLDGDTQYF. CDR3 DNA: TGTGCCAGCAGCTATGGACTAGATGGCGATACGCAGTATTTT.

The V gene is TRBV11-3, the J gene TRBJ2-2; maybe TRBD1 (6 bases). V gave up 0 bases and J gave up 6 bases, with 8 bases separating them. CDR1 SGHNT and CDR2 YENEEA come from the germline V gene. CDR3 length: 14 amino acids. The CDR3 here is CASSLEQGPGELFF. The CDR3 DNA follows: TGTGCCAGCAGCTTAGAACAGGGTCCCGGGGAGCTGTTTTTT.

This clone is a singleton in its sample. It is likely a read error, because the conserved phenylalanine at the end of the CDR3 is missing. Because the CDR3's place on the DNA is in doubt, the DNA is left out and the CDR3 is given as listed by TCRdb. The chain has TRBV6-5 and TRBJ1-2. Looked up from germline, CDR1 is MNHEY and CDR2 is SVGAGI. The CDR3 totals 11 residues, both ends included. CDR3 sequence: CASSRGAVGVS.

V gene TRBV5-4 combines with J gene TRBJ2-1; tentatively, D is TRBD2 (5 bases). V was clipped by 3 bases and J by 15 bases, with 22 bases between them. The V gene's germline CDR1 is SGHNT and CDR2 YYREEE (reference sequence). The CDR3 has 14 amino acids. The DNA for the CDR3 is TGTGCCAGCAGCTCACCCCGAGCGGAGAGGAGTCGGTTCTTC. It translates to CASSSPRAERSRFF.

This chain uses TRBV7-2 with TRBJ1-5; 8 bases line up with TRBD1. From germline, CDR1 is SGHTA and CDR2 FQGNSA. The CDR3 covers 16 residues. Trimming removed 1 base from V and 6 bases from J; junction bases left unmatched: 8. CDR3 nucleotide sequence: TGTGCCAGCAGCTTAGATAGCACAGGGGGGATTCAGCCCCAGCATTTT. It yields the protein CASSLDSTGGIQPQHF.

The chain couples TRBV7-2 to TRBJ2-2; possibly TRBD2 for D (6 bases). CDR1 is SGHTA, CDR2 FQGNSA, per germline. With 5 bases removed from V and 9 bases from J, the gap between germline ends came to 16 bases. There are 14 residues in the CDR3. The chain's CDR3 is CASSLLAGSRELFF. The CDR3 DNA sequence: TGTGCCAGCAGCCTCCTGGCCGGGAGTCGGGAGCTGTTTTTT.

This clone has a handful of counts. The rearrangement links TRBV7-2 to TRBJ1-4, with 8 nucleotides matching TRBD1. The CDR3 totals 14 residues. Germline values: CDR1 SGHTA, CDR2 FQGNSA. V shed 5 bases and J 10 bases; nucleotides not matched to a gene: 9. The chain's CDR3 is CASSLERQGTKLFF. The CDR3 region has the DNA TGTGCCAGCAGCCTTGAGCGACAGGGGACAAAACTGTTTTTT.